This T cell receptor (beta chain) was retrieved from a study of CD8 T cells in Susac syndrome. An amount of RNA that ranged from roughly 0.5 to 1 ug was reverse transcribed with random hexamers. TCRdb re-analysed the immunoSEQ multiplex PCR reads in MiXCR, keeping a single row per CDR3 protein. The table lists about 120,000 distinct CDR3 sequences, 94% of them singletons. The V gene lost 6 bases and the J gene lost 4 bases, with 19 bases spanning the gap. The length of the CDR3 is 15 residues. The sequenced sample was CD4+ T cells from PBMCs. The chain links TRBV12-3 or TRBV12-4 to TRBJ2-7, with D tentatively TRBD1 or TRBD2 (6 bases each). The sequence was obtained from a human donor in good health. The CDR3 loop is CASSSGGTLGYEQYF. The CDR3 region has the DNA TGTGCCAGCAGCTCTGGCGGGACACTTGGGTACGAGCAGTACTTC.